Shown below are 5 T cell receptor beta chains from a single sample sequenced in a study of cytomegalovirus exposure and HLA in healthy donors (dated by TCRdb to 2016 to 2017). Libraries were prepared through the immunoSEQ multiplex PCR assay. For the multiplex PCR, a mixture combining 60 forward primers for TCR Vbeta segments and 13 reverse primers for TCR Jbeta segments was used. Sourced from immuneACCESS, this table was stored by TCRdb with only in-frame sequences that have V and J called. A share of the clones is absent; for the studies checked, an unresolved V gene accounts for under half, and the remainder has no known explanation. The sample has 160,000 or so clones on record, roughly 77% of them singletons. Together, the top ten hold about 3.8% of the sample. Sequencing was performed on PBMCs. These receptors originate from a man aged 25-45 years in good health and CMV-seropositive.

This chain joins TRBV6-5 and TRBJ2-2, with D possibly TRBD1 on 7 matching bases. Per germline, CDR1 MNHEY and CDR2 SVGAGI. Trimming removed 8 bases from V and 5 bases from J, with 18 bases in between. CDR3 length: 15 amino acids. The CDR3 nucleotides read TGTGCCAGCCGGAACGAGGCAGGGGGGACCGGGGAGCTGTTTTTT. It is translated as CASRNEAGGTGELFF.

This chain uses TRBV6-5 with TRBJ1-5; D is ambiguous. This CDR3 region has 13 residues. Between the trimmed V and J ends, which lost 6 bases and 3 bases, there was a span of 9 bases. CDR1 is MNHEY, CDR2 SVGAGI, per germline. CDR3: CASSSDTNQPQHF. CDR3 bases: TGTGCCAGCAGCTCCGACACCAATCAGCCCCAGCATTTT.

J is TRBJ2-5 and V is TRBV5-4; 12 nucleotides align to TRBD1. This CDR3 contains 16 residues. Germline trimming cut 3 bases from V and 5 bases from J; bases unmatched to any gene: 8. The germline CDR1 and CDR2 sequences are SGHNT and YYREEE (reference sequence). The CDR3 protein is CASSSAGQGAWETQYF. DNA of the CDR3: TGTGCCAGCAGCTCGGCGGGACAGGGGGCTTGGGAGACCCAGTACTTC.

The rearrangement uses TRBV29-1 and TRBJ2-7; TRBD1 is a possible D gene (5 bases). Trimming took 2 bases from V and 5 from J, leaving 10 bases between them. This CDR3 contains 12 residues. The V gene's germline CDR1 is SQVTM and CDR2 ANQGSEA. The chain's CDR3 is CSVERGNDEQYF. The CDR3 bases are TGCAGCGTTGAAAGGGGTAACGACGAGCAGTACTTC.

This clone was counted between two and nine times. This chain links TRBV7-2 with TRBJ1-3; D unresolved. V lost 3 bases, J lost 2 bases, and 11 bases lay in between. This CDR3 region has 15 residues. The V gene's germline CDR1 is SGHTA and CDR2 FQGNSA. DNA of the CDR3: TGTGCCAGCAGCTTGGAGGTGATGCCTGGAAACACCATATATTTT. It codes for CASSLEVMPGNTIYF.